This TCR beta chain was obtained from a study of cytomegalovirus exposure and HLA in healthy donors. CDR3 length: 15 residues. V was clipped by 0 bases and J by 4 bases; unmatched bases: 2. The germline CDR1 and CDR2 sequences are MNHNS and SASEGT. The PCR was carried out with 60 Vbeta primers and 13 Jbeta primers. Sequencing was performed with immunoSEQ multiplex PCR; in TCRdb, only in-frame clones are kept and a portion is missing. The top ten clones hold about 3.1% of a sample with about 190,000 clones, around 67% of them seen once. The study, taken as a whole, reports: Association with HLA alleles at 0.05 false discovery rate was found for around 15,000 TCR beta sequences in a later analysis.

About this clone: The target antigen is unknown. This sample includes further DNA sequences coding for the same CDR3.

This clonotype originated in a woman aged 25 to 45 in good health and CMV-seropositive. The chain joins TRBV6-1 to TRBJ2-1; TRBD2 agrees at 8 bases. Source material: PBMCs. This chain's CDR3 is CASSEASSGYNEQFF. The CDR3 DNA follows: TGTGCCAGCAGTGAAGCGTCTAGCGGGTACAATGAGCAGTTCTTC.